One and the same sample provided the 31 T cell receptor beta chains below, sequenced in a study of cytomegalovirus exposure and HLA in healthy donors. Primers: 60 Vbeta forward and 13 Jbeta reverse. The repertoire was sequenced with immunoSEQ multiplex PCR; TCRdb's copy has only in-frame clones and lacks some. The data hold over 70,000 clones, with roughly three quarters observed a single time. Sequenced: PBMCs. All receptors derive from a man aged 30 to 45 in good health and CMV-seronegative.

The gene calls are TRBV11-2 and TRBJ2-5; TRBD2 aligns across 8 bases. This CDR3 spans 16 amino acids. In germline, CDR1 is SGHAT, CDR2 FQNNGV. With 2 bases clipped from V and 4 bases from J, the junction kept 9 bases outside the gene matches. CDR3 DNA sequence: TGTGCCAGCAGCTTATGGGGTAGCGGGAATCGAGAGACCCAGTACTTC. This codes for CASSLWGSGNRETQYF.

This clone was seen once. The chain is built from TRBV5-5 and TRBJ1-6; D is perhaps TRBD1 (6 bases). The germline V gene has CDR1 SGHKS and CDR2 YYEKEE (reference sequence). The V end lost 1 base, the J end lost 8 bases, and 13 bases lay between the germline ends. The CDR3 sequence is 15 residues long. CDR3 sequence (DNA): TGTGCCAGCAGCTTGTGGCAGGGGACGGATTCACCCCTCCACTTT. Residues: CASSLWQGTDSPLHF.

Details on this clone: The junction departs from the called germline gene at one end, perhaps through a read error. The chain joins TRBV7-6 to TRBJ1-2; 12 nucleotides agree with TRBD1. Germline V gene data show CDR1 as SGHVS and CDR2 as FNYEAQ. CDR3 length equals 13 residues. The CDR3, as DNA: TGTGCCAGCAGCCTTGGGACAGGGGGCGCGGTTTCCTTC. This codes for CASSLGTGGAVSF.

The chain links TRBV7-9 to TRBJ2-7; 7 bases are shared with TRBD2. The CDR3 is 17 residues long. Germline V CDR1 and CDR2: SEHNR, FQNEAQ (reference sequence). V lost 6 bases to trimming and J lost 1 base; unmatched junction nucleotides: 15. The CDR3 is CASSPRFRGLGSYEQYF. The CDR3 DNA is TGTGCCAGCAGTCCAAGGTTCCGAGGACTAGGATCCTACGAGCAGTACTTC.

The chain uses TRBV19 and TRBJ2-5; tentative D call: TRBD1 (6 bases). The germline gives CDR1 LNHDA, CDR2 SQIVND (reference sequence). Trimming stripped 3 bases from V and 5 bases from J, with 10 bases between. CDR3 length: 13 residues. The CDR3 sequence: CASSIMRGETQYF. CDR3 coding DNA: TGTGCCAGTAGTATTATGAGGGGGGAGACCCAGTACTTC.

This chain uses TRBV7-8 with TRBJ1-2; 8 bases are a match to TRBD1. This CDR3 contains 13 residues. The trim removed 6 bases at V and 6 bases at J, leaving 6 bases unmatched. In germline, CDR1 is SGHVS, CDR2 FQNEAQ. CDR3 region: CASRPGGENGYTF. CDR3 in DNA: TGTGCCAGCAGGCCAGGGGGCGAAAATGGCTACACCTTC.

The chain is built from TRBV14 and TRBJ2-1, with 12 positions matching TRBD2. There are 15 residues in the CDR3. Looked up from germline, CDR1 is SGHDN and CDR2 is FVKESK. With V trimmed by 2 bases and J by 7 bases, 3 bases remained unmatched. In DNA form, the CDR3 reads TGTGCCAGCAGCCAACTAGCGGGAGGGCAAAATGAGCAGTTCTTC. The encoded protein is CASSQLAGGQNEQFF.

The chain has TRBV11-2 and TRBJ2-5, with 10 bases matching TRBD1. With 5 bases clipped from V and 4 bases from J, the junction kept 4 bases outside the gene matches. The CDR3 is made up of 14 amino acids. Germline V gives CDR1 SGHAT, CDR2 FQNNGV. The CDR3, as DNA: TGTGCCAGCAGCCCGGGACAGGGGAGAGAGACCCAGTACTTC. Translating it yields CASSPGQGRETQYF.

This clone has only a few counts. The chain couples TRBV10-3 to TRBJ1-2; 10 nucleotides line up with TRBD1. CDR3 length: 14 amino acids. V dropped 10 bases and J dropped 6; count of bases not matched to a gene: 11. CDR1 and CDR2 from the germline V gene are ENHRY and SYGVKD. CDR3 sequence: CATLSGQGVDGYTF. The CDR3 DNA reads TGTGCCACCCTTTCAGGACAGGGGGTCGATGGCTACACCTTC.

The rearrangement joins TRBV7-9 to TRBJ2-5, with D possibly matching TRBD2 (6 bases). Germline CDR1 is SEHNR and CDR2 is FQNEAQ (reference sequence). The CDR3 has 13 amino acids. Trimming stripped 1 base from V and 3 bases from J, with 6 bases between. The CDR3 loop reads CASSLGGEETQYF. In DNA, the CDR3 is TGTGCCAGCAGCTTAGGGGGGGAAGAGACCCAGTACTTC.

The rearrangement uses TRBV10-2 and TRBJ1-2; D is undetermined. V gave up 0 bases and J gave up 6 bases, with 14 bases separating them. The germline CDR1 and CDR2 sequences are WSHSY and SAAADI. CDR3 length equals 15 residues. The chain's CDR3 is CASSESGGERDGYTF. The CDR3 DNA reads TGCGCCAGCAGTGAGTCAGGCGGGGAAAGGGATGGCTACACCTTC.

The chain couples TRBV5-4 to TRBJ2-7; D perhaps matches TRBD1 (6 bases). CDR3 length: 14 amino acids. The V end was cut by 0 bases, the J end by 4 bases, with 11 bases between. Looked up from germline, CDR1 is SGHNT and CDR2 is YYREEE (reference sequence). CDR3 residues: CASSLGGRLYEQYF. The DNA for the CDR3 is TGTGCCAGCAGCTTGGGGGGGCGCCTATACGAGCAGTACTTC.

The V and J genes are TRBV18 and TRBJ1-2; 8 nucleotides line up with TRBD1. The length of the CDR3 is 17 residues. Germline lookup yields CDR1 KGHSH and CDR2 LQKENI. Trimming removed 1 base from V and 6 bases from J; junction bases left unmatched: 13. In DNA, the CDR3 is TGTGCCAGCTCACCACAACAAATCGCACAGGGGGATGATGGCTACACCTTC. Protein product: CASSPQQIAQGDDGYTF.

The J gene is TRBJ2-7, the V gene TRBV6-5; TRBD1 is a possible D gene (6 bases). Germline V gene lookup returns CDR1 MNHEY and CDR2 SVGAGI. The CDR3 is 16 amino acids. V shed 0 bases and J shed 2 bases, with 14 bases lying between them. CDR3 DNA: TGTGCCAGCAGTTACTCGGTTCATGGGGACACCTACGAGCAGTACTTC. This encodes CASSYSVHGDTYEQYF.

The chain carries TRBV7-2 and TRBJ2-7; perhaps TRBD1 as D (6 bases). Trimming left V 5 bases short and J 5 bases short, with 16 bases between. CDR1 is SGHTA and CDR2 is FQGNSA in the germline V gene. The CDR3 length is 14 residues. The CDR3 DNA is TGTGCCAGCAGCCTCCTGAGCAGGGGCCACGAGCAGTACTTC. Protein product: CASSLLSRGHEQYF.

V gene TRBV28 combines with J gene TRBJ2-7; maybe TRBD2 (5 bases). In germline, CDR1 is MDHEN, CDR2 SYDVKM. The CDR3 contains 15 residues. The germline V and J ends were trimmed by 5 bases and 4 bases, with 18 bases remaining between them. In DNA, the CDR3 is TGTGCCAGCAGTACTACCGGGGTACGGAGGTACGAGCAGTACTTC. Translation: CASSTTGVRRYEQYF.

A few counts support this clone. The V gene is TRBV28, the J gene TRBJ1-6; 7 bases line up with TRBD1. V trimming: 5 bases; J trimming: 10 bases; junction bases outside the gene matches: 8. The CDR3 has 14 residues. The germline CDR1 and CDR2 sequences are MDHEN and SYDVKM. The CDR3 DNA reads as TGTGCCAGCAGTCCTGCGACAGGGAGGTCACCCCTCCACTTT. This encodes CASSPATGRSPLHF. Full variable domain (remainder filled in from reference TRBV28 and TRBJ1-6): DVKVTQSSRYLVKRTGEKVFLECVQDMDHENMFWYRQDPGLGLRLIYFSYDVKMKEKGDIPEGYSVSREKKERFSLILESASTNQTSMYLCASSPATGRSPLHFGNGTRLTVT.

The gene calls are TRBV19 and TRBJ2-7; D not resolved. Per germline, CDR1 LNHDA and CDR2 SQIVND (reference sequence). V was clipped by 2 bases and J by 0 bases, with 8 bases between them. CDR3 length: 14 residues. The CDR3 region is CASSISNSSYEQYF. CDR3 coding DNA: TGTGCCAGTAGTATAAGTAATAGCTCCTACGAGCAGTACTTC.

The chain couples TRBV27 to TRBJ2-7; tentatively, D is TRBD2 (6 bases). Germline V gene sequence: CDR1 MNHEY, CDR2 SMNVEV (reference sequence). Trimming removed 8 bases at V and 7 bases at J, with 24 bases between. The CDR3 runs to 15 residues. Here the CDR3 reads CASGRSGTPLLEQYF. The CDR3 DNA reads TGTGCCAGCGGGCGATCCGGGACTCCTCTGTTGGAGCAGTACTTC.

This clone was seen only a few times. The genes are TRBV4-1 and TRBJ1-2; perhaps TRBD1 as D (6 bases). Germline lookup yields CDR1 MGHRA and CDR2 YSYEKL. CDR3 length equals 15 residues. V was trimmed by 0 bases and J by 4 bases, leaving 12 bases between them. CDR3 sequence (DNA): TGCGCCAGCAGCCAAGATGGTCCCAGGGGCTATGGCTACACCTTC. Protein product: CASSQDGPRGYGYTF.

This chain connects TRBV4-3 to TRBJ1-4; D call uncertain. The CDR3 has 12 amino acids. The germline gives CDR1 LGHNA, CDR2 YSLEER. V was pared by 0 bases and J by 10 bases, with 6 bases between. CDR3 sequence (DNA): TGCGCCAGCAGCCAAGATGAGGGAAAACTGTTTTTT. As protein: CASSQDEGKLFF.

The CDR3 sequence is CASSSDYRSYEQYF. CDR3 DNA: TGTGCCAGCAGCTCGGACTATCGGTCCTACGAGCAGTACTTC. The chain links TRBV7-2 to TRBJ2-5; D possibly corresponds to TRBD2 (6 bases). Judging by the DNA end, TRBJ2-7 fits better; the J call may be wrong. CDR3 length: 14 residues. Germline CDR1 and CDR2: SGHTA and FQGNSA.

As concerns this clone: Just one base apart from a much larger clone, this may be a read error. This rearrangement joins TRBV16 to TRBJ1-1, with D perhaps TRBD1 (5 bases). Trimming removed 4 bases at V and 1 base at J, with 7 bases between. CDR1 KGHSY and CDR2 FQNENV come from the germline V gene. This CDR3 spans 13 amino acids. CDR3 coding DNA: TGTGCCAGCAGCCCGCAGGGGAACACTGAAGCTTTCTTT. Translating gives CASSPQGNTEAFF.

The rearrangement links TRBV28 to TRBJ1-1; D not resolved. This CDR3 region has 14 residues. Trimming pared 8 bases from V and 1 base from J, leaving 14 bases between. CDR1 and CDR2 from the germline V gene are MDHEN and SYDVKM. CDR3 sequence reads: CASSLGSPNTEAFF. The CDR3 coding sequence is TGTGCCAGCTCCTTGGGCAGCCCGAACACTGAAGCTTTCTTT.

V and J are TRBV10-1 and TRBJ2-7; D might be TRBD1 (5 bases). V lost 7 bases and J 4 bases, leaving 14 bases between the germline ends. Germline loops: CDR1 WNHNN, CDR2 SYGVQD (reference sequence). There are 13 residues in the CDR3. CDR3 nucleotides: TGCGCCAGCAACCGAGGATCAGGGTACGAGCAGTACTTC. Protein sequence: CASNRGSGYEQYF.

The table lists this clone with a count of one. The chain is built from TRBV14 and TRBJ2-3, with TRBD1 identical over 8 bases. CDR1 is SGHDN and CDR2 is FVKESK in the germline V gene. The CDR3 extends over 18 amino acids. The trim removed 0 bases at V and 5 bases at J, leaving 13 bases unmatched. The CDR3 here is CASSQENPRTGSKDTQYF. The CDR3 bases are TGTGCCAGCAGCCAAGAGAACCCTCGGACAGGGTCGAAAGATACGCAGTATTTT.

This chain connects TRBV18 to TRBJ1-2; perhaps TRBD1 as D (6 bases). CDR1 is KGHSH and CDR2 is LQKENI in the germline V gene. The CDR3 runs to 18 residues. The V end lost 6 bases, the J end lost 0 bases, and 23 bases lay between the germline ends. CDR3 DNA: TGTGCCAGCTCCAGAGACAGGTTTGGTATTGGATCTAACTATGGCTACACCTTC. This encodes CASSRDRFGIGSNYGYTF.

This chain connects TRBV6-5 to TRBJ2-2; weak D call: TRBD1 (6 bases). V was clipped by 8 bases and J by 6 bases, with 16 bases between them. The CDR3 spans 14 residues. In germline, CDR1 is MNHEY, CDR2 SVGAGI. The CDR3 region is CASGAGDWSGELFF. The CDR3, as DNA: TGTGCCAGCGGGGCAGGGGATTGGTCCGGGGAGCTGTTTTTT.

This clone was seen just once. The rearrangement uses TRBV11-2 and TRBJ1-1; D uncertain. Trimming removed 5 bases at V and 1 base at J, with 14 bases between. In germline, CDR1 is SGHAT, CDR2 FQNNGV. The CDR3 is made up of 15 amino acids. The CDR3 here is CASSGRGLGNTEAFF. DNA of the CDR3: TGTGCCAGCAGCGGCAGAGGGCTGGGGAACACTGAAGCTTTCTTT.

The chain links TRBV2 to TRBJ1-2; 8 nucleotides align to TRBD1. Germline V gene sequence: CDR1 SNHLY, CDR2 FYNNEI. V dropped 6 bases and J dropped 1; count of bases not matched to a gene: 7. The CDR3 is made up of 15 amino acids. DNA of the CDR3: TGTGCCAGCAGGAATCGACAGGGGAATAACTATGGCTACACCTTC. This sequence encodes CASRNRQGNNYGYTF.

V and J are TRBV7-9 and TRBJ1-4, with 7 bases identical to TRBD1. The CDR3 length is 16 residues. Trimming took 5 bases from V and 3 from J; bases not matched to a gene: 9. Germline assignment: CDR1 SEHNR and CDR2 FQNEAQ (reference sequence). CDR3 residues: CASSVISGTANEKLFF. The CDR3 DNA sequence: TGTGCCAGCAGCGTTATCTCCGGGACAGCTAATGAAAAACTGTTTTTT. The full variable domain, in which reference TRBV7-9 and TRBJ1-4 provide the parts outside the CDR3, is DTGVSQNPRHKITKRGQNVTFRCDPISEHNRLYWYRQTLGQGPEFLTYFQNEAQLEKSRLLSDRFSAERPKGSFSTLEIQRTEQGDSAMYLCASSVISGTANEKLFFGSGTQLSVL.